This T cell receptor (beta chain) was captured in a study of graft-versus-host responses after intestinal transplantation. Details on this clone: What it recognizes is unknown.

CDR1 and CDR2 from the germline V gene are LNHDA and SQIVND (reference sequence). This CDR3 is built from 15 residues. V shed 4 bases and J 9 bases; nucleotides not matched to a gene: 11. The protocol was immunoSEQ multiplex PCR, while the TCRdb copy is restricted to in-frame clones and leaves out a portion. The table has about 90,000 clones, roughly 93% seen once. The sample was unstimulated CD8+ T cells sorted from spleen or lymph node cells, taken before intestinal transplant. The chain recombines TRBV19 with TRBJ2-1, with TRBD2 identical over 8 bases. The clonotype originates from a human donor who received an intestinal transplant. The CDR3 region is CASSTGTRMPIEQFF. The DNA for the CDR3 is TGTGCCAGTAGTACCGGGACTAGGATGCCAATTGAGCAGTTCTTC.